The 10 T cell receptor beta chains listed next were all sequenced from one sample in a study of T cells in Graves' hyperthyroidism and ophthalmopathy. There were TCR beta CDR3 regions amplified from RNA transcripts. HTBI primers drove first-round RT-PCR of the TCR CDR3. MiXCR, run by TCRdb on the multiplex PCR reads, gives a single entry per CDR3 protein. The sample holds roughly 700,000 distinct CDR3 sequences; 35% are singletons and the top ten take around 30%. Material: blood. The receptor source for this set is a woman in her thirties or forties with Graves' hyperthyroidism.

This clonotype has only a few counts. V gene TRBV7-9 combines with J gene TRBJ2-7, with TRBD2 identical over 8 bases. This CDR3 is 17 amino acids long. Germline assignment: CDR1 SEHNR and CDR2 FQNEAQ (reference sequence). The V segment lost 2 bases and the J segment 0 bases; nucleotides outside the gene matches: 9. The CDR3 bases are TGTGCCAGCAGCTTATGGCGGGGGGACCTTAGCTCCTACGAGCAGTACTTC. As protein: CASSLWRGDLSSYEQYF.

This clonotype has a handful of counts. One end of the junction is discordant with germline, which a read error may explain. This chain links TRBV10-3 with TRBJ1-6, with a tentative D call TRBD1 (6 bases). CDR1 ENHRY and CDR2 SYGVKD come from the germline V gene. This CDR3 contains 16 residues. CDR3 in amino acids: CASSYSITTGNSPLHF. The DNA of the CDR3 is TGTGCCAGCAGTTACTCGATAACAACAGGGAATTCACCCCTCCACTTT.

Details on this clonotype: Germline is not matched at one junction end, which may reflect a read error. The chain uses TRBV4-3 and TRBJ2-7; perhaps TRBD2 as D (5 bases). The germline CDR1 and CDR2 sequences are LGHNA and YSLEER. The CDR3 extends over 16 amino acids. The CDR3 region is CANSQEDTDVPYEQYF. In DNA, the CDR3 is TGCGCCAACAGCCAGGAGGATACTGATGTCCCCTACGAGCAGTACTTC.

The V and J genes are TRBV20-1 and TRBJ1-2, with TRBD1 matching 10 bases. J was trimmed by 4 bases and V by 6 bases; bases with no gene match: 14. This CDR3 is built from 16 residues. CDR1 is DFQATT and CDR2 is SNEGSKA in the germline V gene (reference sequence). The CDR3 spells CSAVSGTGAGGYGYTF. DNA of the CDR3: TGCAGTGCCGTATCCGGGACAGGGGCGGGTGGCTATGGCTACACCTTC.

This clonotype came up a few times. This chain uses TRBV12-3 or TRBV12-4 with TRBJ1-4; 9 positions match TRBD1. The length of the CDR3 is 14 residues. Germline trimming cut 6 bases from V and 7 bases from J; bases unmatched to any gene: 6. The CDR3 nucleotides are TGTGCCAGCAGCCCGGACAGGGGCCTTGAAAAACTGTTTTTT. As protein: CASSPDRGLEKLFF.

V is TRBV10-3 and J is TRBJ2-2; no reliable D call. CDR3 length: 13 residues. The V end lost 5 bases, the J end lost 9 bases, and 13 bases lay between the germline ends. The germline V gene has CDR1 ENHRY and CDR2 SYGVKD. CDR3: CAISYIGMRELFF. CDR3 sequence (DNA): TGTGCCATCAGTTACATAGGGATGCGGGAGCTGTTTTTT.

This clonotype was detected ten times or more. The rearrangement joins TRBV10-2 to TRBJ1-4, with D maybe TRBD1 (5 bases). The CDR3 has 16 amino acids. Germline V gene data show CDR1 as WSHSY and CDR2 as SAAADI. V was shortened by 4 bases and J by 0 bases, with 12 bases between the two germline ends. The chain's CDR3 is CASSALGGATNEKLFF. CDR3 coding DNA: TGCGCCAGCAGTGCCTTGGGAGGGGCAACTAATGAAAAACTGTTTTTT.

A remark on this clonotype: Since a much larger clone is just one base distant, this may be a read error. The chain has TRBV20-1 and TRBJ2-7, with D possibly TRBD2 on 6 matching bases. Deletions cut 4 bases from V and 6 bases from J, with 10 bases between. CDR1 is DFQATT and CDR2 is SNEGSKA in the germline V gene (reference sequence). The CDR3 consists of 11 residues. The CDR3, as DNA: TGCAGTGCTATGGAGGGACTCGAGCAGTACTTC. It yields the protein CSAMEGLEQYF.

The table lists this clonotype with a few counts. The chain employs TRBV24-1 and TRBJ2-1; D is undetermined. This CDR3 is 11 amino acids long. Per germline, CDR1 KGHDR and CDR2 SFDVKD. The V gene lost 2 bases and the J gene lost 5 bases, with 0 bases spanning the gap. DNA of the CDR3: TGTGCCACCAGTGATTACAATGAGCAGTTCTTC. Its protein product is CATSDYNEQFF.

This clonotype has ten or more counts. The chain combines TRBV10-2 with TRBJ1-4; tentatively, D is TRBD1 (6 bases). CDR3 length equals 14 residues. V lost 2 bases and J lost 7, with 11 bases in between. Germline V gene lookup returns CDR1 WSHSY and CDR2 SAAADI. The CDR3 here is CASSEMGAREKLFF. For the CDR3, the DNA is TGCGCCAGCAGTGAGATGGGGGCTCGTGAAAAACTGTTTTTT.